These 8 T cell receptor beta chains originate from one sample sequenced in a study of T-cell reconstitution after alpha-beta-depleted transplantation in children (dated by TCRdb to about 2016). Libraries were prepared through PCR. Sequencing instrument: Illumina HiSeq 2500. TCR library preparation used molecular barcoding, with unique molecular identifiers applied to normalize quantification of the TCRbeta repertoire. Using fastp trimming at Q25 and MiXCR clonotype assembly, TCRdb reanalyzed the public sequencing data and kept in-frame beta chains. Rows matching on CDR3 protein sequence are summarized as one entry with the most common DNA and genes. The sample table holds approximately 800,000 distinct CDR3 sequences, of which 16% were seen once. The ten largest clones represent 5% of the sample. The sample's treatment or condition, from its label and the paper: allogeneic hematopoietic cell transplantation with graft depleted of TCRalphabeta T cells and CD19 B cells.

This material consisted of PBMCs, mostly from graft donor cells, taken 360 days after TCRalphabeta/CD19-depleted stem cell transplant. These receptors were taken from a male patient aged 10 to 17 who had a stem cell transplant for acute lymphoblastic leukemia, so the T cells may come from the graft donor.

This clonotype was observed many times. The rearrangement joins TRBV5-5 to TRBJ2-2; TRBD2 matches 10 bases. V shed 3 bases and J 2 bases; nucleotides not matched to a gene: 4. CDR3 length equals 16 residues. Germline CDR1 SGHKS, CDR2 YYEKEE (reference sequence). CDR3 DNA sequence: TGTGCCAGCAGCTCGAGACTAGCGGGTAACACCGGGGAGCTGTTTTTT. This codes for CASSSRLAGNTGELFF.

This clonotype was seen only a few times. The chain is built from TRBV12-3 or TRBV12-4 and TRBJ2-3; D not resolved. The CDR3 consists of 14 residues. Trimming pared 6 bases from V and 4 bases from J, leaving 14 bases between. The CDR3 spells CASSPTLGPDTQYF. The CDR3, as DNA: TGTGCCAGCAGCCCGACCCTCGGGCCAGATACGCAGTATTTT.

The rearrangement links TRBV10-3 to TRBJ2-1, with 9 nucleotides matching TRBD2. Germline values: CDR1 ENHRY, CDR2 SYGVKD. V lost 1 base to trimming and J lost 5 bases; unmatched junction nucleotides: 6. The CDR3 runs to 16 residues. In DNA form, the CDR3 reads TGTGCCATCAGTGAGTGGGCTAGCGGGGCAAACAATGAGCAGTTCTTC. Translation: CAISEWASGANNEQFF.

The chain uses TRBV24-1 and TRBJ2-7, with TRBD1 matching over 9 bases. Germline trimming cut 0 bases from V and 7 bases from J; bases unmatched to any gene: 6. The CDR3 has 15 residues. The germline gives CDR1 KGHDR, CDR2 SFDVKD. The CDR3 nucleotides are TGTGCCACCAGTGATTTGAACAGGGGGCCCGAAGAGCAGTACTTC. Amino acid sequence: CATSDLNRGPEEQYF.

This clonotype came up a few times. Written as DNA, the CDR3 is TGCAGTGCGGCGACAGGAAACTATGGCTACACCTTC. Translated, it gives CSAATGNYGYTF. The chain couples TRBV20-1 to TRBJ1-2; D may be TRBD1 (6 bases). The CDR3 extends over 12 amino acids. Germline CDR1 reads DFQATT; CDR2 reads SNEGSKA (reference sequence). Between the trimmed V and J ends, which lost 6 bases and 2 bases, there was a span of 10 bases.

The table lists this clonotype with many counts. This chain uses TRBV11-2 with TRBJ2-1; no firm D call. This CDR3 region has 13 residues. Germline V CDR1 and CDR2: SGHAT, FQNNGV. Deletions cut 1 base from V and 3 bases from J, with 4 bases between. CDR3: CASSLGYYNEQFF. CDR3 in DNA: TGTGCCAGCAGCTTAGGGTACTACAATGAGCAGTTCTTC.

In its sample, this clonotype was seen many times. The gene calls are TRBV15 and TRBJ1-1; D perhaps matches TRBD1 (6 bases). CDR1 and CDR2 from the germline V gene are LNHNV and YYDKDF (reference sequence). The CDR3 spans 14 residues. V gave up 5 bases and J gave up 6 bases, with 16 bases separating them. The CDR3 region has the DNA TGTGCCACCAGCCCCCCCGGGACATGGGCTGAAGCTTTCTTT. It translates to CATSPPGTWAEAFF.

This clonotype has a handful of counts. The genes are TRBV21-1 and TRBJ2-1. TRBV21-1 is a pseudogene locus. The CDR3 extends over 12 amino acids. In nucleotides, the CDR3 is TGTGCCAGCAGCAAAAGGGACAATGAGCAGTTCTTC. Translated, it gives CASSKRDNEQFF.